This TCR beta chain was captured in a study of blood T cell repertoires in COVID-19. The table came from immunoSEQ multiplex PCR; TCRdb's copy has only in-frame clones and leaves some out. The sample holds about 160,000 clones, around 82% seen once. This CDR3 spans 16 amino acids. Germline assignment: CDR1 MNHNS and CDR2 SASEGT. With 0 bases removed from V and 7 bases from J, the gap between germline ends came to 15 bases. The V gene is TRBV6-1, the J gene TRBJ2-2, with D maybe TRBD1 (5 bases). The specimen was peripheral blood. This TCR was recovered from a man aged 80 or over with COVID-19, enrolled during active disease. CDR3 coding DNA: TGTGCCAGCAGTGAAGCTTTCCAGGGTCGTCGCGGGGAGCTGTTTTTT. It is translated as CASSEAFQGRRGELFF.